This entry concerns a single T cell receptor (beta chain). As yet, its antigen is unknown. The read finishes 3 residues shy of the CDR3 end, and the germline J gene is used to complete it. The sample comes from a study of Tregs in tolerant kidney transplant recipients. The CDR3 loop spans 14 amino acids. V was pared by 5 bases and J by 6 bases, with 7 bases of the junction left unmatched. Per the germline V gene, CDR1 is LNHDA and CDR2 is SQIVND (reference sequence). Thawed PBMCs were FACS-sorted into unstimulated CD4+CD25+CD127- regulatory T cells, CD4+CD25- non-regulatory cells, CD4 and CD8 cells. Regarding the study as a whole: Few patients were studied, so findings need validation in larger groups. Nucleotide sequences could not be compared across some patients' samples due to primer changes. No direct test of biological reproducibility was done here.

The method was immunoSEQ multiplex PCR; TCRdb's version includes in-frame clones alone and lacks a portion of them. This table holds about 30,000 clones. The sequence was obtained from a human donor who received a combined kidney and bone marrow transplant. This rearrangement joins TRBV19 to TRBJ1-1, with 9 bases identical to TRBD1. The sequenced sample was CD8+ T cells from blood, obtained before the transplant. CDR3 region: CASSGGQGFAEAFF. The DNA read from the CDR3 is TGTGCCAGTAGTGGGGGACAGGGCTTCGCTGAA. The variable domain in full, completed from reference TRBV19 and TRBJ1-1, reads DGGITQSPKYLFRKEGQNVTLSCEQNLNHDAMYWYRQDPGQGLRLIYYSQIVNDFQKGDIAEGYSVSREKKESFPLTVTSAQKNPTAFYLCASSGGQGFAEAFFGQGTRLTVV.